The clone carrying this T cell receptor beta chain was recorded only once. This sample was included in a study of blood T cell repertoires in COVID-19. Whole-study context: T cells, B-cell-depleted T cells, or PBMCs supplied cDNA or gDNA.

This CDR3 has 15 amino acids. V was shortened by 1 base and J by 8 bases, with 17 bases between the two germline ends. CDR1 and CDR2 (germline): MNHNY, SVGAGI (reference sequence). Authors' methods: Reference gene primer amplification in the assay estimated nucleated cell counts. Produced via immunoSEQ multiplex PCR; TCRdb's table is partial and in-frame only. The D gene and trimming were derived from the DNA, and the V and J assignments and clone size from that table. The table lists around 220,000 clones, roughly four fifths of them singletons, with 7.5% to 9.5% in the top ten. The sample comprised peripheral blood. The J gene is TRBJ1-2, the V gene TRBV6-6; perhaps TRBD1 as D (6 bases). This TCR was sampled from a woman at least 80 years old with COVID-19, enrolled during active disease. In DNA form, the CDR3 reads TGTGCCAGCAGTTACTGGGAGGGGGGGCTTGAGGGCTACACCTTC. Encoded protein: CASSYWEGGLEGYTF.